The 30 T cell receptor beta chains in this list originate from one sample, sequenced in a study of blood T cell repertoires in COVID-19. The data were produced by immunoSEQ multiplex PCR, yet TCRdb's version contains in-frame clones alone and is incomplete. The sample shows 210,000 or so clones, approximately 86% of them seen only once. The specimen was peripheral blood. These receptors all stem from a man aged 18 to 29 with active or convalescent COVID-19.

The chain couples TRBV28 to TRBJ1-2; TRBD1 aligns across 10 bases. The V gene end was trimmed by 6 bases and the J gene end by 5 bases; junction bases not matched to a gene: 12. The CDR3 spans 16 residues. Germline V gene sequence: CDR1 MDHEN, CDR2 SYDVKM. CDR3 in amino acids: CASRSPGQGTLYGYTF. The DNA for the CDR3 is TGTGCCAGCAGATCACCGGGACAGGGGACGCTTTATGGCTACACCTTC.

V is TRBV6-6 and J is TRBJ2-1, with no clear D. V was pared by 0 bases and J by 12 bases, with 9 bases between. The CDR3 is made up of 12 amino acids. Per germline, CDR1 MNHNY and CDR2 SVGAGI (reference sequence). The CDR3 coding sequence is TGTGCCAGCAGTTACTCCCCGTCGGGGCAGTTCTTC. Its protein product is CASSYSPSGQFF.

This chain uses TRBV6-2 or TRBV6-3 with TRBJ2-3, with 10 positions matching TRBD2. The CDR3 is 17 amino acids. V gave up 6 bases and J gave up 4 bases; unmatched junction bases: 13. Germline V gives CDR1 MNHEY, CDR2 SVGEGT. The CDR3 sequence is CASSKWSSGSPPDTQYF. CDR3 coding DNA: TGTGCCAGCAGCAAGTGGTCTAGCGGGAGTCCCCCAGATACGCAGTATTTT.

In DNA form, the CDR3 reads TGTGCCAGCAGCGTTAGCGGGAGGGAGGGGAATGAGCAGTTCTTC. Translation: CASSVSGREGNEQFF. V and J are TRBV11-2 and TRBJ2-1; 11 bases align to TRBD2. After removal of 5 bases from V and 7 bases from J, the junction contained 7 bases not matched to a gene. The CDR3 consists of 15 residues. Looked up from germline, CDR1 is SGHAT and CDR2 is FQNNGV.

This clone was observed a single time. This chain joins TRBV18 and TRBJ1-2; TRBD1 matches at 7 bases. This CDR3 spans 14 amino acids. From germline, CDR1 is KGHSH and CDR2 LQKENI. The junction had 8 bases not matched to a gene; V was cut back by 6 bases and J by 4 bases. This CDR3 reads CASSDRESGYGYTF. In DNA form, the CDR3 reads TGTGCCAGCTCCGACAGGGAATCGGGCTATGGCTACACCTTC.

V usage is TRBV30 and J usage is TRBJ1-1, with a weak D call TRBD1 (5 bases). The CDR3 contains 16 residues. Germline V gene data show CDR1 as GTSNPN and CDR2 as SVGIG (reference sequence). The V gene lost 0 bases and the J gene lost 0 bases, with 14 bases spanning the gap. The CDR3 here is CAWSVRGITVNTEAFF. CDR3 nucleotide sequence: TGTGCCTGGAGTGTACGGGGGATCACAGTGAACACTGAAGCTTTCTTT.

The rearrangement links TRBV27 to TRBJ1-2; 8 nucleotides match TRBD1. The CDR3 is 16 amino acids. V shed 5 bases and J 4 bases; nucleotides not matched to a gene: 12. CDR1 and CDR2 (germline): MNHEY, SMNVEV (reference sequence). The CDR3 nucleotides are TGTGCCAGCAGTCCCAACTTCGGACAGGGCCGCTATGGCTACACCTTC. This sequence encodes CASSPNFGQGRYGYTF.

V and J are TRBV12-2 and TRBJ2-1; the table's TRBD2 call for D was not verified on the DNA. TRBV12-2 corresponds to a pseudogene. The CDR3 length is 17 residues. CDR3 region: CASRPRTSPSSYNEQFF. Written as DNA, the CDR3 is TGTGCAAGTCGCCCCAGAACTAGCCCTAGCTCCTACAATGAGCAGTTCTTC.

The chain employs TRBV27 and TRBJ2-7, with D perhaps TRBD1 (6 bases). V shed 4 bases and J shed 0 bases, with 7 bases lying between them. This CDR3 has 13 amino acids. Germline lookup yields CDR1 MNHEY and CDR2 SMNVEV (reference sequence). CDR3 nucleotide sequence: TGTGCCAGCAGTTCAGGGGTCTCCTACGAGCAGTACTTC. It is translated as CASSSGVSYEQYF.

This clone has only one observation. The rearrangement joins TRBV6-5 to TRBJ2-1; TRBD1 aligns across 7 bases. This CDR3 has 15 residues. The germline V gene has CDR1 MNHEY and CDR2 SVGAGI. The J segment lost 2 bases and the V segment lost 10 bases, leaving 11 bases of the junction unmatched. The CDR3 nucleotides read TGTGCCACCAGGCCTAGACAGGGAGCCTACAATGAGCAGTTCTTC. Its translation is CATRPRQGAYNEQFF.

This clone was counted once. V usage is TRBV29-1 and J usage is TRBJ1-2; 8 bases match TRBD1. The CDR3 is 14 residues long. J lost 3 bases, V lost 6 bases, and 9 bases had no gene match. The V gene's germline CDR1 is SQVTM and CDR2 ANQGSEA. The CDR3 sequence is CSVGSGQGDYGYTF. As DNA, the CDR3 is TGCAGCGTGGGTTCCGGACAGGGCGACTATGGCTACACCTTC.

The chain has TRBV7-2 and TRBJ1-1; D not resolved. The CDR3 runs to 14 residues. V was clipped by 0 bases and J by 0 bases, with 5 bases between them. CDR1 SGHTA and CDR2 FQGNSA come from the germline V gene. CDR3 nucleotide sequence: TGTGCCAGCAGCTTAGCGGCTTTGAACACTGAAGCTTTCTTT. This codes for CASSLAALNTEAFF.

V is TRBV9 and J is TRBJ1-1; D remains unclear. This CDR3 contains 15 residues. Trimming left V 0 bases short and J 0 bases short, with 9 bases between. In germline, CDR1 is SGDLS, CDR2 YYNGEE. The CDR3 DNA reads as TGTGCCAGCAGCGTAGATAGCATTCTGAACACTGAAGCTTTCTTT. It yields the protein CASSVDSILNTEAFF. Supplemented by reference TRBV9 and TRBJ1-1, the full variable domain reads DSGVTQTPKHLITATGQRVTLRCSPRSGDLSVYWYQQSLDQGLQFLIQYYNGEERAKGNILERFSAQQFPDLHSELNLSSLELGDSALYFCASSVDSILNTEAFFGQGTRLTVV.

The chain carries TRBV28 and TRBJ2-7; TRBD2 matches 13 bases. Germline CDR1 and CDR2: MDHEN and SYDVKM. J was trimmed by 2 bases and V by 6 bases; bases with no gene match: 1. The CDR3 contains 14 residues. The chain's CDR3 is CASRGLAGPYEQYF. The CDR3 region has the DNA TGTGCCAGCAGGGGACTAGCGGGACCCTACGAGCAGTACTTC.

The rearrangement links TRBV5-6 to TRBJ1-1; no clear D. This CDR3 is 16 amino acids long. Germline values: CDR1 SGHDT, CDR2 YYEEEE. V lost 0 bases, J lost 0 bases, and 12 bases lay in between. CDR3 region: CASSLVIPGMNTEAFF. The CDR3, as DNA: TGTGCCAGCAGCTTGGTAATCCCGGGGATGAACACTGAAGCTTTCTTT.

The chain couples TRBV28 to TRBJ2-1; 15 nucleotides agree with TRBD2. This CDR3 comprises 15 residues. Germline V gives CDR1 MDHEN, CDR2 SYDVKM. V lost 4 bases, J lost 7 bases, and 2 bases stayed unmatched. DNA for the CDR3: TGTGCCAGCAGTTCCGGACTAGCGGGAGGGAATGAGCAGTTCTTC. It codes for CASSSGLAGGNEQFF.

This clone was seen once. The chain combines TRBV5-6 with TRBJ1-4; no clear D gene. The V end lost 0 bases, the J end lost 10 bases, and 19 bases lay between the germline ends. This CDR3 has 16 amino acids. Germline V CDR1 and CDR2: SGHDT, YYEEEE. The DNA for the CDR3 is TGTGCCAGCAGCTTGGCCGCGTGGAGGGTCCATGGAAAACTGTTTTTT. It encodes CASSLAAWRVHGKLFF.

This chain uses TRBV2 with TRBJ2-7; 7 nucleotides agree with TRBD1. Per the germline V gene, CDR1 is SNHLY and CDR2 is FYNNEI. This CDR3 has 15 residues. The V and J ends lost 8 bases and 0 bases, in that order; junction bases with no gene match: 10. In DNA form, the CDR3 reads TGTGCCAGCGATTGGGGACAGTCGTACTCCTACGAGCAGTACTTC. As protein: CASDWGQSYSYEQYF.

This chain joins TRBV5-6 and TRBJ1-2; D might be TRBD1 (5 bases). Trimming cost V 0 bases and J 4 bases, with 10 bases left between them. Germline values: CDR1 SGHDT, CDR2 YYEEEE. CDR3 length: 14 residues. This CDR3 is CASSLVGRTYGYTF. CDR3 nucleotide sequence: TGTGCCAGCAGCTTGGTGGGGCGGACCTATGGCTACACCTTC.

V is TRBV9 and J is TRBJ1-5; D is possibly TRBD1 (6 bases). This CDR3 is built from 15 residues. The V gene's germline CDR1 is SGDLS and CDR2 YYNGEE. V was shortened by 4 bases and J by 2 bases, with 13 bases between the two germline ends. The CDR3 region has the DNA TGTGCCAGCAGCAGAAGACAGGAACGCAATCAGCCCCAGCATTTT. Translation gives CASSRRQERNQPQHF.

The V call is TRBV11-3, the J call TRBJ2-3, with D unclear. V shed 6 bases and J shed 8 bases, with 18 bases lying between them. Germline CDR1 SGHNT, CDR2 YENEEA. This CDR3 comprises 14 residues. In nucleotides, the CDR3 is TGTGCCAGCAGTCAATCGACTGGAGCCGGTACGCAGTATTTT. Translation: CASSQSTGAGTQYF.

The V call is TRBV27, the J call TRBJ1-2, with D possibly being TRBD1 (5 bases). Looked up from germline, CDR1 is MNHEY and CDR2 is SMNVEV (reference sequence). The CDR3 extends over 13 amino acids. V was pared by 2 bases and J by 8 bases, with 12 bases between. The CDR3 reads CASSLTGGRGYTF. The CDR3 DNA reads TGTGCCAGCAGTTTAACCGGGGGGAGGGGCTACACCTTC.

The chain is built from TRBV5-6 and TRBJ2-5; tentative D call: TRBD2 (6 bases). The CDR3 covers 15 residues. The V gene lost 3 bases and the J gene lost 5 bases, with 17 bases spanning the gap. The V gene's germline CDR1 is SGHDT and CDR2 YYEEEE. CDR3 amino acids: CASSSRRLGGETQYF. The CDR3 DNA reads TGTGCCAGCAGCTCTAGAAGGCTAGGAGGGGAGACCCAGTACTTC.

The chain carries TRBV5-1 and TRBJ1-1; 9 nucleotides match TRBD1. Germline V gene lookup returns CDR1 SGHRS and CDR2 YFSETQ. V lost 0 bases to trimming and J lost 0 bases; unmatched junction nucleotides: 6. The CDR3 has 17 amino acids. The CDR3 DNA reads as TGCGCCAGCAGCTTGGTAGGGACAGGGCTCATGAACACTGAAGCTTTCTTT. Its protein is CASSLVGTGLMNTEAFF.

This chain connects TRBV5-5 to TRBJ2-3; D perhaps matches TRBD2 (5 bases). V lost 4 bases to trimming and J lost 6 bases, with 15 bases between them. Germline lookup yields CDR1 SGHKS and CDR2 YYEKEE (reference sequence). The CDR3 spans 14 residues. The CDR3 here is CASSPHAGSDTQYF. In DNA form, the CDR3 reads TGTGCCAGCAGCCCCCACGCGGGCTCGGATACGCAGTATTTT.

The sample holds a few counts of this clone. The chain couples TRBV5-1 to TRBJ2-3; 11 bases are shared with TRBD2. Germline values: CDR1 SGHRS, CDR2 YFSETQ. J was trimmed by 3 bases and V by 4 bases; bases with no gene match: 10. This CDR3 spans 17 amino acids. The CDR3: CASSVSTLAGGTDTQYF. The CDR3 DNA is TGCGCCAGCAGCGTATCAACGTTAGCGGGAGGGACAGATACGCAGTATTTT. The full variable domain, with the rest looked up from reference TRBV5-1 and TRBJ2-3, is KAGVTQTPRYLIKTRGQQVTLSCSPISGHRSVSWYQQTPGQGLQFLFEYFSETQRNKGNFPGRFSGRQFSNSRSEMNVSTLELGDSALYLCASSVSTLAGGTDTQYFGPGTRLTVL.

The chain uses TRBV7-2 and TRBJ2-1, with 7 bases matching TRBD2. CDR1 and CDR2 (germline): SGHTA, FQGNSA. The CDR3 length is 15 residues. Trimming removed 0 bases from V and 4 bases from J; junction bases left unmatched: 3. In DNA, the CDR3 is TGTGCCAGCAGCTTAGCGAGCGGGAATTACAATGAGCAGTTCTTC. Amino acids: CASSLASGNYNEQFF.

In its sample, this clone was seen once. As DNA, the CDR3 is TGTGCCAGCAGCTTAGTGGGGACTAGCGGGAGTTATGAGCAGTTCTTC. Amino acids: CASSLVGTSGSYEQFF. J is TRBJ2-1 and V is TRBV7-6; 14 nucleotides match TRBD2. Germline CDR1 SGHVS, CDR2 FNYEAQ. V gave up 1 base and J gave up 8 bases; unmatched junction bases: 4. CDR3 length: 16 amino acids.

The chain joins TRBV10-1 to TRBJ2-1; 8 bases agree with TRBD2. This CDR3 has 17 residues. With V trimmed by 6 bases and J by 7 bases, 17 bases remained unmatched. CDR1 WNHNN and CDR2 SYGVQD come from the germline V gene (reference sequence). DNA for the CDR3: TGCGCCAGCAGCGGATGGACAGAGCGGGAGACTGGAAATGAGCAGTTCTTC. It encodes CASSGWTERETGNEQFF.

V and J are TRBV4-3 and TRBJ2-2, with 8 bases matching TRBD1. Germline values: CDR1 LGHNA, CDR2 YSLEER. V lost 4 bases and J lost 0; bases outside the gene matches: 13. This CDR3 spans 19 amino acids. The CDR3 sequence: CASSPQGARGIPNTGELFF. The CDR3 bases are TGCGCCAGCAGCCCTCAGGGGGCGCGGGGCATTCCGAACACCGGGGAGCTGTTTTTT.